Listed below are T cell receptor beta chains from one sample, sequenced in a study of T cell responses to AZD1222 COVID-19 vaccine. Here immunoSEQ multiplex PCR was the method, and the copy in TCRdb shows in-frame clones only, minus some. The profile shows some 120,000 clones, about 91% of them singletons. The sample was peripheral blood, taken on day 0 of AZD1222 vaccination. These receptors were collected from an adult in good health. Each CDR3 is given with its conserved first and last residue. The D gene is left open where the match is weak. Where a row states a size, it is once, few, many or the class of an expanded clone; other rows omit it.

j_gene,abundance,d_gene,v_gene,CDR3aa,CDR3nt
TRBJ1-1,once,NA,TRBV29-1,CSVGFRTEAFF,TGCAGCGTTGGGTTCAGGACTGAAGCTTTCTTT
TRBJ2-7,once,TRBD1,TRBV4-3,CASSQDLSTGGSSEQYF,TGCGCCAGCAGCCAAGATTTATCCACAGGGGGGTCTTCCGAGCAGTACTTC
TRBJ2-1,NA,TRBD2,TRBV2,CASRTRLAVYNEQFF,TGTGCCAGCAGGACGAGACTAGCGGTATACAATGAGCAGTTCTTC
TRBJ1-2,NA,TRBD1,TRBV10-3,CAIPRDRGFDYGYTF,TGTGCCATCCCACGGGACAGGGGCTTTGACTATGGCTACACCTTC
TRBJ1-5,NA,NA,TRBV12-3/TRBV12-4,CASSLEGSQPQHF,TGTGCCAGCAGTTTGGAGGGGAGCCAGCCCCAGCATTTT
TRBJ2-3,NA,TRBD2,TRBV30,CAWSETSGPTDTQYF,TGTGCCTGGAGTGAGACTAGCGGGCCCACAGATACGCAGTATTTT
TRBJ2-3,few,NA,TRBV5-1,CASNVGERNTDTQYF,TGCGCCAGCAACGTGGGGGAGAGGAACACAGATACGCAGTATTTT
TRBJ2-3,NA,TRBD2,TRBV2,CASREAGWGTDTQYF,TGTGCCAGCAGGGAAGCGGGATGGGGCACAGATACGCAGTATTTT
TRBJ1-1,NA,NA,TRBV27,CASSRGEGTEAFF,TGTGCCAGCAGCCGCGGGGAGGGTACTGAAGCTTTCTTT
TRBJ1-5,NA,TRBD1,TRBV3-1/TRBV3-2,CASSPRGQNQPQHF,TGTGCCAGCAGCCCCAGGGGGCAGAATCAGCCCCAGCATTTT
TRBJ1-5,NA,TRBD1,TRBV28,CASSSFYRDRGDQPQHF,TGTGCCAGCAGTTCGTTTTACCGGGACAGGGGCGATCAGCCCCAGCATTTT
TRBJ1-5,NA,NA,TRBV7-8,CASSLGVRPQHF,TGTGCCAGCAGCTTGGGAGTCAGGCCCCAGCATTTT
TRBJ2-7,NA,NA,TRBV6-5,CASGLRGISYEQYF,TGTGCCAGCGGCCTGAGGGGGATCTCCTACGAGCAGTACTTC
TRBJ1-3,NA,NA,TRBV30,CAWSPLVGYGNTIYF,TGTGCCTGGAGCCCCCTCGTGGGCTATGGAAACACCATATATTTT
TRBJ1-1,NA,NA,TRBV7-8,CASSLAFLTDTEAFF,TGTGCCAGCAGCTTAGCGTTTTTAACAGATACTGAAGCTTTCTTT
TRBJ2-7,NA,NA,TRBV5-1,CASSLEGYEQYF,TGCGCCAGCAGCTTGGAGGGCTACGAGCAGTACTTC
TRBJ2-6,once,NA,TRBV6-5,CASKGVAGANVLTF,TGTGCCAGCAAAGGCGTGGCAGGGGCCAACGTCCTGACTTTC
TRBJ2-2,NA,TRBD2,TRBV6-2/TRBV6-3,CASSYVSSGENTGELFF,TGTGCCAGCAGTTACGTGTCTAGCGGGGAGAACACCGGGGAGCTGTTTTTT
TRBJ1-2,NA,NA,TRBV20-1,CSASDRNSYGYTF,TGCAGTGCTAGTGACAGGAATAGCTATGGCTACACCTTC
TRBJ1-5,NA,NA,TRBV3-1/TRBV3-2,CASSPSVTNQPQHF,TGTGCCAGCAGCCCGTCAGTGACCAATCAGCCCCAGCATTTT
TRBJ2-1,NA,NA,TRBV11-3,CASSSTQSIRSNEQFF,TGTGCCAGCAGCTCTACTCAGTCGATCCGGTCCAATGAGCAGTTCTTC
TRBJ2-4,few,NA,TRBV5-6,CASSLGQPKNIQYF,TGTGCCAGCAGCTTGGGCCAACCCAAAAACATTCAGTACTTC
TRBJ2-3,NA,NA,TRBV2,CASNGELFRDRATDTQYF,TGTGCCAGCAACGGTGAGCTTTTTAGGGACCGAGCCACAGATACGCAGTATTTT
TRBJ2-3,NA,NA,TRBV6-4,CASSEVSSRADTQYF,TGTGCCAGCAGTGAAGTGAGCAGCAGGGCAGATACGCAGTATTTT
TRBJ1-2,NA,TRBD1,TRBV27,CASSYDGTGFYGYTF,TGTGCCAGCAGCTACGACGGGACAGGCTTCTATGGCTACACCTTC
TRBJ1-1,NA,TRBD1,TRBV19,CASRAWGQGPNTEAFF,TGTGCCAGTAGGGCTTGGGGACAGGGGCCCAACACTGAAGCTTTCTTT
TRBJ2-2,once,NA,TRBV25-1,CASRAQYTGELFF,TGTGCCAGCAGGGCACAGTACACCGGGGAGCTGTTTTTT
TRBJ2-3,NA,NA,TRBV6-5,CASSRGDTQYF,TGTGCCAGCAGTCGGGGGGATACGCAGTATTTT
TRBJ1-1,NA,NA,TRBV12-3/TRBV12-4,CASSLGGSTEAFF,TGTGCCAGCAGTTTAGGGGGGAGCACTGAAGCTTTCTTT
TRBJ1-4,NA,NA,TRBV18,CASSPQQGYEKLFF,TGTGCCAGCTCACCACAGCAGGGATATGAAAAACTGTTTTTT
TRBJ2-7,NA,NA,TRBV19,CASSITGPNPGEQYF,TGTGCCAGTAGTATCACCGGGCCCAACCCTGGCGAGCAGTACTTC
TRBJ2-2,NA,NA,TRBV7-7,CASSLRASLGTPNTGELFF,TGTGCCAGCAGCTTACGAGCCTCTCTAGGCACCCCGAACACCGGGGAGCTGTTTTTT
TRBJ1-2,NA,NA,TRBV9,CASSVRDPNYGYTF,TGTGCCAGCAGCGTCCGGGACCCTAACTATGGCTACACCTTC
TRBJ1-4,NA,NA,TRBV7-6,CASKRAGQPEEKLFF,TGTGCCAGCAAGCGCGCGGGACAACCAGAAGAAAAACTGTTTTTT
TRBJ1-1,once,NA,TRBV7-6,CASSPLPRENTEAFF,TGTGCCAGCTCCCCCCTGCCCCGGGAGAACACTGAAGCTTTCTTT
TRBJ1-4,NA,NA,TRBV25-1,CASSEYIGNEKLFF,TGTGCCAGCAGTGAATATATAGGGAATGAAAAACTGTTTTTT
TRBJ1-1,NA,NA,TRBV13,CASSLEGVPTEAFF,TGTGCCAGCAGCTTAGAGGGGGTCCCCACTGAAGCTTTCTTT
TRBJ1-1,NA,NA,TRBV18,CASSSGTEAFF,TGTGCCAGCTCCTCGGGCACTGAAGCTTTCTTT
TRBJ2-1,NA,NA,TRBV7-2,CASSLVPGPKLSYNEQFF,TGTGCCAGCAGCTTGGTCCCGGGACCCAAATTATCCTACAATGAGCAGTTCTTC
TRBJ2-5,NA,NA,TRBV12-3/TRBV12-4,CASTHPGKETQYF,TGTGCCAGCACCCATCCGGGGAAAGAGACCCAGTACTTC
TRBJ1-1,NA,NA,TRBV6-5,CASSYRSGPGGTEAFF,TGTGCCAGCAGTTACAGGTCAGGGCCCGGAGGCACTGAAGCTTTCTTT
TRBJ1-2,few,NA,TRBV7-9,CASSLQDFYGYTF,TGTGCCAGCAGCTTACAGGATTTCTATGGCTACACCTTC
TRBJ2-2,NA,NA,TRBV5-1,CASSFPGSAGELFF,TGCGCCAGCAGCTTTCCAGGGTCGGCCGGGGAGCTGTTTTTT
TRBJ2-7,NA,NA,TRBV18,CASSPLNGRGTYEQYF,TGTGCCAGCTCACCACTCAACGGGAGAGGGACCTACGAGCAGTACTTC
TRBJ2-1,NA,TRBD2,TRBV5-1,CASSLALAGVDEQFF,TGCGCCAGCAGCCTGGCTCTAGCGGGAGTGGATGAGCAGTTCTTC
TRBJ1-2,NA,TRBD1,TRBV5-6,CASTIGQEIYGYTF,TGTGCCAGCACCATCGGACAGGAGATCTATGGCTACACCTTC
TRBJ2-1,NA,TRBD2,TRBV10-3,CAISTSGDYNEQFF,TGTGCCATCAGCACTAGCGGCGACTACAATGAGCAGTTCTTC
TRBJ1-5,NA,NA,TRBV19,CASSIPHGGVAQPQHF,TGTGCCAGTAGTATTCCCCATGGGGGGGTAGCTCAGCCCCAGCATTTT
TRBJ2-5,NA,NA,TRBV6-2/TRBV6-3,CASSYPGQGETQYF,TGTGCCAGCAGTTACCCGGGACAAGGAGAGACCCAGTACTTC
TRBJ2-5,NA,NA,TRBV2,CASSGERTQYF,TGTGCCAGCAGTGGAGAAAGGACCCAGTACTTC
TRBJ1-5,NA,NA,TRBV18,CASSGRNGNQPQHF,TGTGCCAGCTCAGGGCGAAACGGCAATCAGCCCCAGCATTTT
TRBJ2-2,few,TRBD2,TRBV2,CASSGGLAGYTGELFF,TGTGCCAGCAGTGGGGGACTAGCGGGATACACCGGGGAGCTGTTTTTT
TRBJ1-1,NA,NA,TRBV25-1,CASSEYDWSQAFF,TGTGCCAGCAGTGAATATGATTGGTCGCAAGCTTTCTTT
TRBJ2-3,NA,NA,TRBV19,CASSIRGTDTQYF,TGTGCCAGTAGTATTAGGGGCACAGATACGCAGTATTTT
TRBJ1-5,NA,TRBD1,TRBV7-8,CASSPRTGLNQPQHF,TGTGCCAGCAGCCCCCGGACAGGCCTCAATCAGCCCCAGCATTTT
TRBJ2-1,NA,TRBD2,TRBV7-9,CASSSPPSGSYEQFF,TGTGCCAGCAGCTCTCCTCCCAGCGGGAGCTATGAGCAGTTCTTC